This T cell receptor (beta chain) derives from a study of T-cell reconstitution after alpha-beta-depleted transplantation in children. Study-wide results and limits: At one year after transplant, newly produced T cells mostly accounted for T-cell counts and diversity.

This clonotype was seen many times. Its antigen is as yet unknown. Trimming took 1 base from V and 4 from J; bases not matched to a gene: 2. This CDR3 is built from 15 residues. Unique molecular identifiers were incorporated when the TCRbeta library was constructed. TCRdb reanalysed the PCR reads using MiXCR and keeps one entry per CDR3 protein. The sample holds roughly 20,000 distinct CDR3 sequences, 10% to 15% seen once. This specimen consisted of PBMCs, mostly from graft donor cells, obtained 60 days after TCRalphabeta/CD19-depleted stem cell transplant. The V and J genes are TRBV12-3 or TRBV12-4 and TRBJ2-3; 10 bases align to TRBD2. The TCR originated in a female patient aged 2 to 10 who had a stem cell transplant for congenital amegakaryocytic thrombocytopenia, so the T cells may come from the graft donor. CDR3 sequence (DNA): TGTGCCAGCAGTTTAGGGCTAGCGGGAGCAGATACGCAGTATTTT. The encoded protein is CASSLGLAGADTQYF.